This is a list of T cell receptor beta chains from one sample in a study of vaccination and CD4 T cells after COVID-19. No antigen has been assigned to these receptors. A single record per CDR3 protein comes from TCRdb applying MiXCR to the PCR reads. The sample includes over 15,000 distinct CDR3 sequences, roughly half of them seen just once. Sequencing was performed on CD4+ T cells from blood, cultured in vitro, taken before SARS-CoV-2 vaccination. All receptors come from a human donor who had recovered from COVID-19. Both conserved end residues are part of each CDR3. The D gene is left open where the match is weak. Clone size is given for some rows only: seen once, a few or many times, or a class if the clone is expanded.

CDR3 DNA,CDR3 protein,D gene,V gene,J gene,clone size
TGCAGTGCTAGAGATCGGACAGGGTCAGAGACCCAGTACTTC,CSARDRTGSETQYF,TRBD1,TRBV20-1,TRBJ2-5,few
TGCAGCCTAGTGTGGAAGTACGAGCAGTACTTC,CSLVWKYEQYF,.,TRBV20-1,TRBJ2-7,few
TGTGCCAGCAGCTTAACCGGACAGAATCTCAATGAAAAACTGTTTTTT,CASSLTGQNLNEKLFF,.,TRBV7-6,TRBJ1-4,.
TGTGCCGGCAACGAAGTCACAGGGGCATTCTACGAGCAGTACTTC,CAGNEVTGAFYEQYF,TRBD1,TRBV28,TRBJ2-7,.
TGCAGCGTTGAAAAGACTAGCGGGGGAGTGCAGGAGACCCAGTACTTC,CSVEKTSGGVQETQYF,TRBD2,TRBV29-1,TRBJ2-5,.
TGTGCCAGCAGCTTAGGGACGGATCAGCCCCAGCATTTT,CASSLGTDQPQHF,.,TRBV7-9,TRBJ1-5,.
TGCGCCAGCGGCTCTACCAACTTCCAGAACTACACCTTC,CASGSTNFQNYTF,.,TRBV5-1,TRBJ1-2,.
TGTGCCAGCGGCCTCTCTTTTCCCTGGCATTTT,CASGLSFPWHF,.,TRBV6-2/TRBV6-3,TRBJ1-5,.
TGCAGTGTTCCGGGGGGACTAGCGGGAACCTACAATGAGCAGTTCTTC,CSVPGGLAGTYNEQFF,TRBD2,TRBV20-1,TRBJ2-1,.
TGTGCCAGCAGCCGGGGCAGGGGACACTTGAACACTGAAGCTTTCTTT,CASSRGRGHLNTEAFF,.,TRBV11-2,TRBJ1-1,.
TGTGCCAGCTCACCAGGGGCGGACACTGAAGCTTTCTTT,CASSPGADTEAFF,.,TRBV18,TRBJ1-1,few
TGTGCCAGCAGCCTGGACAGAAGCTATGGCTACACCTTC,CASSLDRSYGYTF,.,TRBV5-5,TRBJ1-2,few
TGCGCCAGCAGCCAAGAGTTACAGGGCCGGGAGCAGTACTTC,CASSQELQGREQYF,.,TRBV4-1,TRBJ2-7,.
TGTGCCAGCAGTGTGACTGGGAATTCACCCCTCCACTTT,CASSVTGNSPLHF,.,TRBV6-4,TRBJ1-6,.
TGCAGTGCTAGAGATGAGGGGACAGGGGGCATTCAGCCCCAGCATTTT,CSARDEGTGGIQPQHF,TRBD1,TRBV20-1,TRBJ1-5,few
TGCAGTGCTAGGGGCCCCCGGGCGACAGGGGGCGTGGTATGGAGTCAGCCCCAGCATTTT,CSARGPRATGGVVWSQPQHF,TRBD1,TRBV20-1,TRBJ1-5,.
TGCAGTGCTAGGAGTAGCGGGGTGTTATTGAAAGAGACCCAGTACTTC,CSARSSGVLLKETQYF,TRBD2,TRBV20-1,TRBJ2-5,.
TGTGCCAGCAGTCGGGACCGCGTCAGGGAGACCCAGTACTTC,CASSRDRVRETQYF,.,TRBV28,TRBJ2-5,.
TGTGCCAGCAGCCCAAGGGGGCCCGTGCTAGAGACCCAGTACTTC,CASSPRGPVLETQYF,TRBD1,TRBV7-2,TRBJ2-5,.
TGTGCCAGCAGCTTAGCGAGGGACAGGCCCTACGAGCAGTACTTC,CASSLARDRPYEQYF,TRBD1,TRBV7-2,TRBJ2-7,few
TGTGCCAGCAGTTATCCCCCGGGGACCGGGGAGCTGTTTTTT,CASSYPPGTGELFF,.,TRBV28,TRBJ2-2,.
TGTGCCACCAAAAAAGAGGAGGGGAACTATGGCTACACCTTC,CATKKEEGNYGYTF,.,TRBV2,TRBJ1-2,.
TGTGCCAGCAGCTCCACGGACGTAACAGATACGCAGTATTTT,CASSSTDVTDTQYF,.,TRBV5-6,TRBJ2-3,.
TGTGCCAGCACTATAGAAGGGACGGGAGGCACAGATACGCAGTATTTT,CASTIEGTGGTDTQYF,.,TRBV2,TRBJ2-3,.
TGTGCCAGCAGTTTATCGCCTAGCGGGACCTACGAGCAGTACTTC,CASSLSPSGTYEQYF,TRBD2,TRBV27,TRBJ2-7,.
TGTGCCAGCAGCGCCGTTAGCGGGGCCACCTACGAGCAGTACTTC,CASSAVSGATYEQYF,TRBD2,TRBV6-1,TRBJ2-7,few
TGTGCCAGCAGTTACTCGACAGGGGAGACCCAGTACTTC,CASSYSTGETQYF,TRBD1,TRBV6-2/TRBV6-3,TRBJ2-5,few
TGTGCCAGCAGCTTAATGGCTAGCGGGAGCTCCTACAATGAGCAGTTCTTC,CASSLMASGSSYNEQFF,TRBD2,TRBV7-2,TRBJ2-1,.
TGTGCCAGCTCACCTATAGCTAGCGGGAGCTCCTACGAGCAGTACTTC,CASSPIASGSSYEQYF,TRBD2,TRBV18,TRBJ2-7,.
TGTGCCAGCAGCTTAGTAGGGAACACCGGGGAGCTGTTTTTT,CASSLVGNTGELFF,.,TRBV7-7,TRBJ2-2,.
TGCAGCGTCGGTAGGGGCGATGAGCAGTTCTTC,CSVGRGDEQFF,.,TRBV29-1,TRBJ2-1,.
TGTGCCAGCAGCTTAGGGCAGGCTCAGCCCCAGCATTTT,CASSLGQAQPQHF,.,TRBV7-9,TRBJ1-5,.
TGTGCCACCAGCAGCCGAGGCTCGCGTGGGGGCTACACCTTC,CATSSRGSRGGYTF,.,TRBV15,TRBJ1-2,.
TGCAGTGCTACGGAACAGGGGATCAGCTATGGCTACACCTTC,CSATEQGISYGYTF,TRBD1,TRBV20-1,TRBJ1-2,few
TGTGCCAGCAGCGCAAGGCTCGGGGGCGACGAGCAGTACTTC,CASSARLGGDEQYF,.,TRBV7-2,TRBJ2-7,.
TGTGCCAGCAGCCCTGGGGGACAGGCGAGTAGCACAGATACGCAGTATTTT,CASSPGGQASSTDTQYF,TRBD1,TRBV7-9,TRBJ2-3,once
TGTGCCAGCAGTTTCTCCGGGACTAGCGGGAGGAAACCCCAAGAGACCCAGTACTTC,CASSFSGTSGRKPQETQYF,TRBD2,TRBV27,TRBJ2-5,.
TGTGCCAGCAGCTTGGTTAGTGGGACTGAAGCTTTCTTT,CASSLVSGTEAFF,.,TRBV5-4,TRBJ1-1,few
TGTGCCAGCAGTTTGCGTGGGCAGCCCCAGCATTTT,CASSLRGQPQHF,.,TRBV28,TRBJ1-5,.
TGTGCCAGCAGCCAACGTGTTAGCGGGAATGGGGATACGCAGTATTTT,CASSQRVSGNGDTQYF,TRBD2,TRBV14,TRBJ2-3,.
TGTGCCAGCAGCTTTACGACAGGGACCGAGACCCAGTACTTC,CASSFTTGTETQYF,TRBD1,TRBV7-2,TRBJ2-5,few
TGCAGTGCTAGAGATGGGGGGGAAGGCTACACCTTC,CSARDGGEGYTF,.,TRBV20-1,TRBJ1-2,few
TGTGCCAGCAGCACCGTATGTACGCGAGACAGGGGTAATCAGCCCCAGCATTTT,CASSTVCTRDRGNQPQHF,.,TRBV21-1,TRBJ1-5,.
TGTGCCAGCAGTTCCGCGCCACAGGGACTCTATGGCTACGCCTTC,CASSSAPQGLYGYAF,.,TRBV6-5,TRBJ1-2,.
TGCAGTGCTAGAGATTACGCGGGAGTCTACAATGAGCAGTTCTTC,CSARDYAGVYNEQFF,TRBD2,TRBV20-1,TRBJ2-1,.
TGTGCCAGTAGTCTGATACAGGGTCTGAACACTGAAGCTTTCTTT,CASSLIQGLNTEAFF,.,TRBV19,TRBJ1-1,.
TGTGCCAGCAGTTTAGGGAAAAGCACCGGGGAGCTGTTTTTT,CASSLGKSTGELFF,.,TRBV27,TRBJ2-2,few
TGTGCCTGGAGAAGGGCGGTGGCAGATACGCAGTATTTT,CAWRRAVADTQYF,.,TRBV30,TRBJ2-3,.
TGTGCCAGTAGACGGGCGGGGGGCACTGAAGCTTTCTTT,CASRRAGGTEAFF,.,TRBV19,TRBJ1-1,few
TGCGCCAGCAGCCACCTTCCGGGACTGAGCTCCTACGAGCAGTACTTC,CASSHLPGLSSYEQYF,.,TRBV4-1,TRBJ2-7,.
TGTGCCAGCGCCAGGTCAGGGGGTAATTCACCCCTCCACTTT,CASARSGGNSPLHF,TRBD1,TRBV27,TRBJ1-6,.
TGTGCCAGTAAATATGCCACAGATACGCAGTATTTT,CASKYATDTQYF,.,TRBV19,TRBJ2-3,.
TGCAGTGCTAGAGACTTGAGGCAGGGGAATCAGCCCCAGCATTTT,CSARDLRQGNQPQHF,.,TRBV20-1,TRBJ1-5,.
TGTGCCAGCAGCTTAGCCACGGGAGGGCCAAACGAGCAGTACTTC,CASSLATGGPNEQYF,TRBD2,TRBV7-2,TRBJ2-7,few
TGTGCCAGCAGTTTAGCGGGAGGCGGGGAGCTGTTTTTT,CASSLAGGGELFF,TRBD2,TRBV27,TRBJ2-2,.